What follows are 30 T cell receptor beta chains derived from one specimen sequenced in a study of control samples from healthy donors and cancer patients. This table comes from immunoSEQ multiplex PCR, and its TCRdb copy is limited to in-frame clones, with some not included. The sample shows roughly 43,000 clones, around 94% of them seen only once. The sample consisted of blood. The receptors come from a man in his sixties in good health.

The rearrangement uses TRBV29-1 and TRBJ1-2; the match to TRBD1 covers 7 bases. The CDR3 is 13 amino acids. The germline V gene encodes CDR1 SQVTM and CDR2 ANQGSEA. V lost 6 bases and J lost 4; bases outside the gene matches: 8. Written as DNA, the CDR3 is TGCAGCGTGATCGGACAGGCCACCTATGGCTACACCTTC. It codes for CSVIGQATYGYTF.

The chain couples TRBV24-1 to TRBJ2-5, with TRBD1 identical over 8 bases. From germline, CDR1 is KGHDR and CDR2 SFDVKD. With 0 bases clipped from V and 4 bases from J, the junction kept 6 bases outside the gene matches. The CDR3 consists of 16 residues. The CDR3 DNA is TGTGCCACCAGTGATTTGCTCAGGGGGCAGGGAGAGACCCAGTACTTC. Translated, it gives CATSDLLRGQGETQYF.

V usage is TRBV5-4 and J usage is TRBJ1-1; no definite D call. Germline assignment: CDR1 SGHNT and CDR2 YYREEE (reference sequence). The CDR3 totals 17 residues. Trimming removed 3 bases from V and 5 bases from J, with 23 bases in between. The CDR3 sequence is CASSSRVFGFVRTEAFF. The CDR3 region has the DNA TGTGCCAGCAGCTCCCGGGTTTTCGGCTTTGTGAGGACTGAAGCTTTCTTT.

The chain carries TRBV6-6 and TRBJ2-7; D is perhaps TRBD1 (6 bases). Looked up from germline, CDR1 is MNHNY and CDR2 is SVGAGI (reference sequence). The CDR3 contains 13 residues. Trimming removed 6 bases from V and 2 bases from J, with 11 bases in between. Here the CDR3 reads CASSYGQPYEQYF. The CDR3 region has the DNA TGTGCCAGCAGCTATGGACAGCCCTACGAGCAGTACTTC.

J is TRBJ2-7 and V is TRBV27; possible D gene TRBD1, 6 bases. The CDR3 has 14 amino acids. Looked up from germline, CDR1 is MNHEY and CDR2 is SMNVEV (reference sequence). V lost 0 bases and J lost 2, with 8 bases in between. The CDR3 DNA follows: TGTGCCAGCAGTTTATCGACAGGCACCTACGAGCAGTACTTC. This encodes CASSLSTGTYEQYF.

The chain is built from TRBV19 and TRBJ2-1; 9 bases agree with TRBD2. J gave up 6 bases and V 5 bases, and 14 bases lay outside the gene matches. Germline loops: CDR1 LNHDA, CDR2 SQIVND (reference sequence). This CDR3 comprises 17 residues. The CDR3: CASSEGAGGTWGNEQFF. DNA for the CDR3: TGTGCCAGTAGTGAAGGGGCGGGAGGGACGTGGGGCAATGAGCAGTTCTTC. Filled out from reference TRBV19 and TRBJ2-1, the complete variable domain reads DGGITQSPKYLFRKEGQNVTLSCEQNLNHDAMYWYRQDPGQGLRLIYYSQIVNDFQKGDIAEGYSVSREKKESFPLTVTSAQKNPTAFYLCASSEGAGGTWGNEQFFGPGTRLTVL.

The gene calls are TRBV5-1 and TRBJ2-3; the D gene is possibly TRBD1 (5 bases). Germline CDR1 and CDR2: SGHRS and YFSETQ. CDR3 length: 14 amino acids. Trimming stripped 0 bases from V and 7 bases from J, with 12 bases between. The CDR3 is CASSLVPGKNTQYF. The CDR3 DNA is TGCGCCAGCAGCTTGGTTCCAGGGAAAAATACGCAGTATTTT.

The rearrangement uses TRBV5-1 and TRBJ2-3; 13 bases are shared with TRBD2. Germline assignment: CDR1 SGHRS and CDR2 YFSETQ. The trim removed 0 bases at V and 8 bases at J, leaving 3 bases unmatched. This CDR3 has 15 amino acids. Written as DNA, the CDR3 is TGCGCCAGCAGCTTGGGGACTAGCGGGAGTTTTACGCAGTATTTT. Residues: CASSLGTSGSFTQYF.

This clone was observed a few times. The chain uses TRBV10-1 and TRBJ2-7; 9 nucleotides agree with TRBD2. CDR1 is WNHNN and CDR2 is SYGVQD in the germline V gene (reference sequence). V lost 3 bases and J lost 5; bases outside the gene matches: 8. This CDR3 is 15 amino acids long. The DNA of the CDR3 is TGCGCCAGCAGTGATCCGGCGGGAGGGCCCAACGAGCAGTACTTC. Amino acids: CASSDPAGGPNEQYF.

The rearrangement links TRBV3-1 (or the pseudogene TRBV3-2) to TRBJ1-1, with 7 bases aligning to TRBD1. In germline, CDR1 is LGHDT, CDR2 YNNKEL (reference sequence). This CDR3 has 14 amino acids. V lost 2 bases and J lost 7; bases outside the gene matches: 7. The CDR3, as DNA: TGTGCCAGCAGCCAAAGCGACAGGGCGATTGAAGCTTTCTTT. Its translation is CASSQSDRAIEAFF.

J is TRBJ2-1 and V is TRBV28, with TRBD2 matching over 10 bases. CDR1 and CDR2 (germline): MDHEN, SYDVKM. Losses at the gene ends were 6 bases for V and 6 bases for J; bases not matched to a gene: 8. The CDR3 contains 15 residues. CDR3 protein: CASSYLAGVSNEQFF. In nucleotides, the CDR3 is TGTGCCAGCAGCTATCTAGCGGGAGTATCCAATGAGCAGTTCTTC.

The chain links TRBV10-1 to TRBJ2-5, with TRBD2 matching 7 bases. The CDR3 contains 14 residues. V trimming: 4 bases; J trimming: 2 bases; junction bases outside the gene matches: 4. CDR1 is WNHNN, CDR2 SYGVQD, per germline (reference sequence). The CDR3 spells CASSGGTTQETQYF. The CDR3 DNA reads as TGCGCCAGCAGTGGAGGGACTACTCAAGAGACCCAGTACTTC.

V is TRBV2 and J is TRBJ1-5, with D unclear. The germline V gene encodes CDR1 SNHLY and CDR2 FYNNEI. V gave up 5 bases and J gave up 3 bases, with 14 bases separating them. The CDR3 covers 15 residues. CDR3 in DNA: TGTGCCAGCAGTCTGCAGGTGGTATACAATCAGCCCCAGCATTTT. Translated, it gives CASSLQVVYNQPQHF.

The V and J genes are TRBV9 and TRBJ2-5; TRBD2 matches at 8 bases. V gave up 3 bases and J gave up 3 bases; unmatched junction bases: 10. The CDR3 is 16 amino acids. Germline V CDR1 and CDR2: SGDLS, YYNGEE. The CDR3 here is CASSAKGGSGKETQYF. The CDR3 DNA reads as TGTGCCAGCAGCGCCAAAGGGGGTAGCGGGAAAGAGACCCAGTACTTC. Complete variable domain (other parts from reference TRBV9 and TRBJ2-5): DSGVTQTPKHLITATGQRVTLRCSPRSGDLSVYWYQQSLDQGLQFLIQYYNGEERAKGNILERFSAQQFPDLHSELNLSSLELGDSALYFCASSAKGGSGKETQYFGPGTRLLVL.

Here the CDR3 DNA reads TGCGCCAGCAGCCAAGAAACTAGCGGGAGCACAGATACGCAGTATTTT. Its protein is CASSQETSGSTDTQYF. The chain links TRBV4-1 to TRBJ2-3; the match to TRBD2 covers 9 bases. The trim removed 0 bases at V and 0 bases at J, leaving 1 base unmatched. This CDR3 contains 16 residues. CDR1 is MGHRA and CDR2 is YSYEKL in the germline V gene.

The chain combines TRBV19 with TRBJ1-2, with 8 bases lining up with TRBD1. The CDR3 length is 14 residues. Germline CDR1 is LNHDA and CDR2 is SQIVND (reference sequence). V was pared by 5 bases and J by 7 bases, with 9 bases of the junction left unmatched. The CDR3 nucleotides read TGTGCCAGTAGTCCCTCCAGGGGGCTGGGTGGCTACACCTTC. It encodes CASSPSRGLGGYTF.

This clone was recorded only once. The chain recombines TRBV7-8 with TRBJ1-5; D is ambiguous. Trimming removed 5 bases at V and 3 bases at J, with 11 bases between. Per germline, CDR1 SGHVS and CDR2 FQNEAQ. CDR3 length equals 14 residues. The CDR3 nucleotides read TGTGCCAGCAGCCAAGTACTGATCAATCAGCCCCAGCATTTT. Its translation: CASSQVLINQPQHF.

The chain is built from TRBV4-1 and TRBJ2-7; no clear D gene. Germline V gene sequence: CDR1 MGHRA, CDR2 YSYEKL. V shed 5 bases and J shed 0 bases, with 8 bases lying between them. The CDR3 is made up of 13 amino acids. CDR3 sequence reads: CASSGINSYEQYF. The DNA of the CDR3 is TGCGCCAGCAGCGGCATTAACTCCTACGAGCAGTACTTC.

This chain uses TRBV10-1 with TRBJ2-5; D may be TRBD1 or TRBD2 (6 bases each). The V end was cut by 2 bases, the J end by 2 bases, with 15 bases between. Germline values: CDR1 WNHNN, CDR2 SYGVQD (reference sequence). This CDR3 spans 16 amino acids. In DNA form, the CDR3 reads TGCGCCAGCAGTGAGCTGACTAAGGGGGGTCAAGAGACCCAGTACTTC. Translated: CASSELTKGGQETQYF.

V usage is TRBV11-2 and J usage is TRBJ2-1, with TRBD2 matching over 8 bases. There are 16 residues in the CDR3. Germline lookup yields CDR1 SGHAT and CDR2 FQNNGV. The V gene end was trimmed by 6 bases and the J gene end by 0 bases; junction bases not matched to a gene: 7. The CDR3 DNA reads as TGTGCCAGCAGACGACTCAGCGGGAGCTCCTACAATGAGCAGTTCTTC. Protein sequence: CASRRLSGSSYNEQFF. Supplemented by reference TRBV11-2 and TRBJ2-1, the full variable domain reads EAGVAQSPRYKIIEKRQSVAFWCNPISGHATLYWYQQILGQGPKLLIQFQNNGVVDDSQLPKDRFSAERLKGVDSTLKIQPAKLEDSAVYLCASRRLSGSSYNEQFFGPGTRLTVL.

This chain joins TRBV27 and TRBJ2-3, with no clear D. Trimming pared 2 bases from V and 4 bases from J, leaving 1 base between. The CDR3 has 11 residues. The germline V gene has CDR1 MNHEY and CDR2 SMNVEV (reference sequence). The DNA for the CDR3 is TGTGCCAGCAGTTTAGCAGATACGCAGTATTTT. Protein sequence: CASSLADTQYF.

The rearrangement joins TRBV25-1 to TRBJ2-3; D might be TRBD2 (5 bases). The V and J ends lost 2 bases and 3 bases respectively, with 12 bases between them. This CDR3 region has 15 residues. Germline CDR1 is MGHDK and CDR2 is SYGVNS. The CDR3 protein is CASSETGWETDTQYF. The CDR3 DNA sequence: TGTGCCAGCAGTGAAACGGGGTGGGAGACAGATACGCAGTATTTT. The full variable domain, in which reference TRBV25-1 and TRBJ2-3 provide the parts outside the CDR3, is EADIYQTPRYLVIGTGKKITLECSQTMGHDKMYWYQQDPGMELHLIHYSYGVNSTEKGDLSSESTVSRIRTEHFPLTLESARPSHTSQYLCASSETGWETDTQYFGPGTRLTVL.

This sequence joins TRBV9 and TRBJ2-2; D is possibly TRBD1 or TRBD2 (5 bases each). Trimming removed 0 bases from V and 4 bases from J, with 10 bases in between. The CDR3 contains 15 residues. CDR1 SGDLS and CDR2 YYNGEE come from the germline V gene. CDR3 coding DNA: TGTGCCAGCAGCGTAGGAGGGGCAGTCACCGGGGAGCTGTTTTTT. This encodes CASSVGGAVTGELFF.

This chain uses TRBV7-9 with TRBJ1-1; 8 bases line up with TRBD1. Per the germline V gene, CDR1 is SEHNR and CDR2 is FQNEAQ (reference sequence). V dropped 5 bases and J dropped 2; count of bases not matched to a gene: 7. The length of the CDR3 is 15 residues. The CDR3 loop reads CASSPRQGTNTEAFF. Here the CDR3 DNA reads TGTGCCAGCAGCCCCAGACAGGGGACCAACACTGAAGCTTTCTTT.

The chain uses TRBV4-1 and TRBJ2-3; TRBD2 agrees at 9 bases. V shed 4 bases, J shed 1 base, and the junction held 6 bases outside the gene matches. Germline CDR1 MGHRA, CDR2 YSYEKL. The CDR3 is 16 residues long. The DNA of the CDR3 is TGCGCCAGCAGCCCGTACCCTAGCGGGGGCACAGATACGCAGTATTTT. Protein product: CASSPYPSGGTDTQYF.

This sequence joins TRBV27 and TRBJ2-1; TRBD1 matches at 12 bases. CDR1 and CDR2 (germline): MNHEY, SMNVEV (reference sequence). With V trimmed by 4 bases and J by 10 bases, 17 bases remained unmatched. The CDR3 totals 18 residues. The CDR3: CASSSFIFRDRGRKEQFF. The CDR3 region has the DNA TGTGCCAGCAGTTCCTTCATTTTCCGGGACAGGGGGCGAAAGGAGCAGTTCTTC.

This chain uses TRBV19 with TRBJ1-1; TRBD1 aligns across 9 bases. CDR3 length: 18 amino acids. Germline CDR1 LNHDA, CDR2 SQIVND (reference sequence). J lost 2 bases, V lost 6 bases, and 16 bases had no gene match. CDR3 in amino acids: CASSTSPGQGDLNTEAFF. In nucleotides, the CDR3 is TGTGCCAGTAGCACGAGTCCGGGACAGGGTGATTTAAACACTGAAGCTTTCTTT.

The J gene is TRBJ1-3, the V gene TRBV15; D remains unclear. The germline V and J ends were trimmed by 0 bases and 2 bases, with 8 bases remaining between them. CDR3 length equals 15 residues. In germline, CDR1 is LNHNV, CDR2 YYDKDF (reference sequence). The CDR3: CATSRDHGAGNTIYF. As DNA, the CDR3 is TGTGCCACCAGCAGAGATCACGGGGCTGGAAACACCATATATTTT.

The chain couples TRBV6-1 to TRBJ1-1; the D is unclear. V dropped 0 bases and J dropped 8 bases, with 7 bases sitting between them. CDR3 size: 12 residues. Germline V lookup: CDR1 MNHNS, CDR2 SASEGT. CDR3 amino acids: CASSEAPLEAFF. Here the CDR3 DNA reads TGTGCCAGCAGTGAAGCGCCTTTAGAAGCTTTCTTT.

The chain combines TRBV20-1 with TRBJ2-3; tentative D call: TRBD1 (6 bases). This CDR3 contains 11 residues. The V gene's germline CDR1 is DFQATT and CDR2 SNEGSKA (reference sequence). The ends were cut back, 6 bases at V and 7 bases at J, with 11 bases in the middle. CDR3 sequence: CSATGQNTQYF. CDR3 DNA: TGCAGTGCAACGGGACAAAATACGCAGTATTTT.